This is a list of T cell receptor beta chains from one sample in a study of T-cell reconstitution after alpha-beta-depleted transplantation in children. TCRdb used MiXCR to reprocess the PCR reads, holding one entry per CDR3 protein. The table has around 670,000 distinct CDR3 sequences, around 14% seen once. This specimen consisted of PBMCs, obtained before TCRalphabeta/CD19-depleted stem cell transplant. The source is a girl aged 2 to 10 with congenital amegakaryocytic thrombocytopenia, due to receive a stem cell transplant. The CDR3 runs from the conserved cysteine through the conserved F or W. Fields, in order: J gene, V gene, D gene, clone size, CDR3 DNA, CDR3 protein. A D gene is named only where the DNA matches it firmly. Size tells how often a clone was seen (once, few, many) or the class of an expanded clone, and some rows leave it out.

j_gene: TRBJ2-1; v_gene: TRBV20-1; d_gene: TRBD2; abundance: many; CDR3nt: TGCAGTGCTAGAGGCCCTAGCGGGAGTAACAATGAGCAGTTCTTC; CDR3aa: CSARGPSGSNNEQFF
j_gene: TRBJ2-5; v_gene: TRBV6-1; d_gene: TRBD1; abundance: few; CDR3nt: TGTGCCAGCAGTAATCCGGGACAGTACCAAGAGACCCAGTACTTC; CDR3aa: CASSNPGQYQETQYF
j_gene: TRBJ2-3; v_gene: TRBV10-3; d_gene: .; abundance: many; CDR3nt: TGTGCCATCAGTTCGGACGTCGGAACCGTCACAGATACGCAGTATTTT; CDR3aa: CAISSDVGTVTDTQYF
j_gene: TRBJ2-1; v_gene: TRBV7-9; d_gene: TRBD2; abundance: .; CDR3nt: TGTGCCAACGGGGGGACTGTTAGCTCCTACAATGAGCAGTTCTTC; CDR3aa: CANGGTVSSYNEQFF
j_gene: TRBJ2-7; v_gene: TRBV7-6; d_gene: TRBD2; abundance: many; CDR3nt: TGTGCCAGCAGCTCCCTAGCGGGAGGGCCTTACTACGAGCAGTACTTC; CDR3aa: CASSSLAGGPYYEQYF
j_gene: TRBJ2-7; v_gene: TRBV25-1; d_gene: TRBD2; abundance: few; CDR3nt: TGTGCCGCTATCAGCGGGACTCCTCCCTACGAGCAGTACTTC; CDR3aa: CAAISGTPPYEQYF
j_gene: TRBJ2-1; v_gene: TRBV15; d_gene: TRBD1; abundance: few; CDR3nt: TGTGCCACCAGCAGAAACAGGGGGGCCTACAATGAGCAGTTCTTC; CDR3aa: CATSRNRGAYNEQFF
j_gene: TRBJ2-1; v_gene: TRBV3-1; d_gene: .; abundance: few; CDR3nt: TGTGCCAGCAGCGGGAGCGTCGGGCCAAAAAGGGGGGGCTCCTACAATGAGCAGTTCTTC; CDR3aa: CASSGSVGPKRGGSYNEQFF
j_gene: TRBJ2-1; v_gene: TRBV7-1; d_gene: TRBD2; abundance: .; CDR3nt: TGTGCCAGTAGCATCAGCGGGAGATCTGAGCAGTTCTTC; CDR3aa: CASSISGRSEQFF
j_gene: TRBJ1-2; v_gene: TRBV20-1; d_gene: .; abundance: many; CDR3nt: TGCAGTGCTAGAGATTCCTCCCCTCGACAGGCCGGCTATGGCTACACCTTC; CDR3aa: CSARDSSPRQAGYGYTF
j_gene: TRBJ2-5; v_gene: TRBV5-1; d_gene: TRBD2; abundance: .; CDR3nt: TGCGCCAGCAGCTTGACGGGGACTAGCGGGATGGAGACCCAGTCCTTC; CDR3aa: CASSLTGTSGMETQSF
j_gene: TRBJ2-2; v_gene: TRBV29-1; d_gene: .; abundance: many; CDR3nt: TGCAGCGTTGTCCAGACAGACACCGGGGAGCTGTTTTTT; CDR3aa: CSVVQTDTGELFF
j_gene: TRBJ1-2; v_gene: TRBV5-1; d_gene: .; abundance: .; CDR3nt: TGCGCCAGCAGCTTGGCCTACGGCAACGGCTATGGCTACACCTTC; CDR3aa: CASSLAYGNGYGYTF
j_gene: TRBJ2-3; v_gene: TRBV27; d_gene: .; abundance: many; CDR3nt: TGTGCCAGCAGTTTATCAGCGGCCCAGTATACGCAGTATTTT; CDR3aa: CASSLSAAQYTQYF
j_gene: TRBJ2-3; v_gene: TRBV24-1; d_gene: TRBD1; abundance: many; CDR3nt: TGTGCCACCAGTCGGACAGGGGGCGCAGATACGCAGTATTTT; CDR3aa: CATSRTGGADTQYF
j_gene: TRBJ2-3; v_gene: TRBV7-3; d_gene: .; abundance: .; CDR3nt: TGTGCCAGCAGCTTAAAAGCAAGCGCAGATACGCAGTATTTT; CDR3aa: CASSLKASADTQYF
j_gene: TRBJ2-1; v_gene: TRBV6-4; d_gene: .; abundance: few; CDR3nt: TGTGCCAGCAGTGGAGAAGCGGCAAGCTCCTACAATGAGCAGTTCTTC; CDR3aa: CASSGEAASSYNEQFF
j_gene: TRBJ2-1; v_gene: TRBV20-1; d_gene: TRBD2; abundance: few; CDR3nt: TGCAGTGCCGGACTAGGGGCTCTGAATGAGCAGTTCTTC; CDR3aa: CSAGLGALNEQFF
j_gene: TRBJ1-1; v_gene: TRBV29-1; d_gene: .; abundance: many; CDR3nt: TGCAGCGTAGAAGCGCGTCAGGGAGTAGGTGAAGCTTTCTTT; CDR3aa: CSVEARQGVGEAFF
j_gene: TRBJ1-1; v_gene: TRBV5-5; d_gene: .; abundance: .; CDR3nt: TGTGCCAGCAGCTTGGCGGTTATTCAGACTAACACTGAAGCTTTCTTT; CDR3aa: CASSLAVIQTNTEAFF
j_gene: TRBJ2-3; v_gene: TRBV7-8; d_gene: .; abundance: many; CDR3nt: TGTGCCAGCAGCTCTGGGGGCATTTCTAGCACAGATACGCAGTATTTT; CDR3aa: CASSSGGISSTDTQYF
j_gene: TRBJ2-7; v_gene: TRBV7-6; d_gene: .; abundance: .; CDR3nt: TGTGCCAGCAGCTTACACGGGGCCTACGAGCAGTACTTC; CDR3aa: CASSLHGAYEQYF
j_gene: TRBJ2-5; v_gene: TRBV7-2; d_gene: TRBD2; abundance: .; CDR3nt: TGTGCCAGCAGCTTGGGACTAAGTACCCTCCAAGAGACCCAGTACTTC; CDR3aa: CASSLGLSTLQETQYF
j_gene: TRBJ2-5; v_gene: TRBV29-1; d_gene: TRBD1; abundance: many; CDR3nt: TGCAGCACAGACAGGGAAAACCAAGAGACCCAGTACTTC; CDR3aa: CSTDRENQETQYF
j_gene: TRBJ2-5; v_gene: TRBV5-1; d_gene: .; abundance: few; CDR3nt: TGCGCCAGCAGCTCAACCCCAGAGACCCAGTACTTC; CDR3aa: CASSSTPETQYF
j_gene: TRBJ2-7; v_gene: TRBV7-2; d_gene: TRBD2; abundance: few; CDR3nt: TGTGCCAGCAGCCACAACGGCGGGAGGTACGAGCAGTACTTC; CDR3aa: CASSHNGGRYEQYF
j_gene: TRBJ2-5; v_gene: TRBV5-1; d_gene: .; abundance: many; CDR3nt: TGCGCCAGCAGACGACAAACCTTTGTAGACGAAGAGACCCAGTACTTC; CDR3aa: CASRRQTFVDEETQYF
j_gene: TRBJ2-1; v_gene: TRBV5-1; d_gene: TRBD1; abundance: many; CDR3nt: TGCGCCAGCAACAGCAGAATACAGGGGAAAGCCCAGACCGAATACAATGAGCAGTTCTTC; CDR3aa: CASNSRIQGKAQTEYNEQFF
j_gene: TRBJ2-1; v_gene: TRBV7-2; d_gene: TRBD2; abundance: few; CDR3nt: TGTGCCAGCAGCCTTACTAGCGATAGCTCCTACAATGAGCAGTTCTTC; CDR3aa: CASSLTSDSSYNEQFF
j_gene: TRBJ2-3; v_gene: TRBV5-1; d_gene: TRBD2; abundance: many; CDR3nt: TGCGCCAGCAGCAAACAGCGGGGAACCACAGATACGCAGTATTTT; CDR3aa: CASSKQRGTTDTQYF
j_gene: TRBJ1-1; v_gene: TRBV29-1; d_gene: .; abundance: many; CDR3nt: TGCAGCGTTTCCAGAAGGGGCACTGAAGCTTTCTTT; CDR3aa: CSVSRRGTEAFF